This TCR beta chain stems from a study of blood T cell repertoires in COVID-19. Whole-study context: The United States, Italy and Spain were the sources of the acute and convalescent COVID-19 samples.

Germline CDR1 reads MGHRA; CDR2 reads YSYEKL. After removal of 2 bases from V and 8 bases from J, the junction contained 5 bases not matched to a gene. The CDR3 totals 13 residues. As processed by the authors: How many nucleated cells were present was estimated from reference gene primer amplification. Here immunoSEQ multiplex PCR was the method, and the copy in TCRdb shows in-frame clones only, minus some. V and J calls and clone size are copied from that table; D and trimming were computed from the DNA. The table has about 150,000 clones, about 90% seen once. The TCR comes from a man in his forties or fifties with acute or convalescent COVID-19. The J gene is TRBJ1-1, the V gene TRBV4-1, with 7 bases aligning to TRBD1. Sequenced: peripheral blood. The CDR3 DNA reads as TGCGCCAGCAGCCAACCGGGACAGAGAGAAGCTTTCTTT. Encoded protein: CASSQPGQREAFF.